This is a list of T cell receptor beta chains from one sample in a study of blood T cell repertoires in COVID-19. Profiling relied on immunoSEQ multiplex PCR, and the TCRdb table lists in-frame clones only, not all of them. The data show roughly 68,000 clones, 79% seen once. Material for sequencing was peripheral blood. Every receptor here comes from a woman aged 45-65 years with acute or convalescent COVID-19. The CDR3 runs from the conserved cysteine through the conserved F or W. D genes are given only for firm matches. Only some rows state a clone size, as once, few, many or a class for expanded clones.

j_call: TRBJ2-2; d_call: TRBD2; v_call: TRBV29-1; clone_size: -; cdr3_aa: CSVLGLVGATGELFF; cdr3_nt: TGCAGCGTCCTCGGACTAGTTGGGGCCACCGGGGAGCTGTTTTTT
j_call: TRBJ2-2; d_call: -; v_call: TRBV7-8; clone_size: -; cdr3_aa: CASSLDQTGELFF; cdr3_nt: TGTGCCAGCAGCTTAGATCAGACCGGGGAGCTGTTTTTT
j_call: TRBJ2-3; d_call: -; v_call: TRBV4-1; clone_size: -; cdr3_aa: CATSVAGGTDTQYF; cdr3_nt: TGCGCCACCTCCGTGGCAGGGGGCACAGATACGCAGTATTTT
j_call: TRBJ2-1; d_call: TRBD1; v_call: TRBV5-4; clone_size: -; cdr3_aa: CASSLGQGLYNEQFF; cdr3_nt: TGTGCCAGCAGCTTGGGACAGGGTCTCTACAATGAGCAGTTCTTC
j_call: TRBJ2-5; d_call: TRBD2; v_call: TRBV4-1; clone_size: -; cdr3_aa: CASSQWTSGGAEGETQYF; cdr3_nt: TGCGCCAGCAGCCAATGGACTAGCGGGGGGGCAGAAGGGGAGACCCAGTACTTC
j_call: TRBJ2-7; d_call: TRBD1; v_call: TRBV13; clone_size: -; cdr3_aa: CASSSGQGNYEQYF; cdr3_nt: TGTGCCAGCAGCTCGGGACAGGGCAACTACGAGCAGTACTTC
j_call: TRBJ2-3; d_call: TRBD2; v_call: TRBV28; clone_size: once; cdr3_aa: CASSLVAGGGTDTQYF; cdr3_nt: TGTGCCAGCAGTTTAGTCGCGGGAGGGGGCACAGATACGCAGTATTTT
j_call: TRBJ2-5; d_call: -; v_call: TRBV10-3; clone_size: -; cdr3_aa: CATHSGGTLKETQYF; cdr3_nt: TGTGCCACCCACTCCGGGGGGACATTAAAAGAGACCCAGTACTTC
j_call: TRBJ1-5; d_call: -; v_call: TRBV7-2; clone_size: -; cdr3_aa: CASSLIGDQPQHF; cdr3_nt: TGTGCCAGCAGCTTAATAGGGGATCAGCCCCAGCATTTT
j_call: TRBJ2-2; d_call: -; v_call: TRBV7-3; clone_size: -; cdr3_aa: CASSLTGGSSTGELFF; cdr3_nt: TGTGCCAGCAGCTTAACGGGTGGGAGTAGCACCGGGGAGCTGTTTTTT
j_call: TRBJ1-6; d_call: TRBD1; v_call: TRBV4-2; clone_size: -; cdr3_aa: CASSQPGQLHF; cdr3_nt: TGTGCCAGCAGCCAACCGGGACAGCTCCACTTT
j_call: TRBJ1-1; d_call: TRBD1; v_call: TRBV28; clone_size: -; cdr3_aa: CASSRTGRPEAFF; cdr3_nt: TGTGCCAGCAGTCGGACAGGGCGGCCTGAAGCTTTCTTT
j_call: TRBJ1-1; d_call: -; v_call: TRBV9; clone_size: -; cdr3_aa: CASSVGGVQDTEAFF; cdr3_nt: TGTGCCAGCAGCGTAGGCGGGGTACAGGACACTGAAGCTTTCTTT
j_call: TRBJ2-2; d_call: -; v_call: TRBV7-2; clone_size: -; cdr3_aa: CASSLRGGGTGELFF; cdr3_nt: TGTGCCAGCAGCTTACGTGGGGGCGGGACCGGGGAGCTGTTTTTT
j_call: TRBJ2-2; d_call: TRBD2; v_call: TRBV18; clone_size: -; cdr3_aa: CASSPWEGSTGELFF; cdr3_nt: TGTGCCAGCTCACCATGGGAGGGGAGCACCGGGGAGCTGTTTTTT
j_call: TRBJ2-2; d_call: -; v_call: TRBV6-5; clone_size: -; cdr3_aa: CASSYSGALTGELFF; cdr3_nt: TGTGCCAGCAGTTACTCAGGGGCCCTTACCGGGGAGCTGTTTTTT
j_call: TRBJ2-1; d_call: TRBD2; v_call: TRBV5-4; clone_size: -; cdr3_aa: CASSRALAGVSSYNEQFF; cdr3_nt: TGTGCCAGCAGTCGAGCATTAGCGGGGGTAAGCTCCTACAATGAGCAGTTCTTC
j_call: TRBJ1-5; d_call: -; v_call: TRBV28; clone_size: once; cdr3_aa: CASRGGELSNQPQHF; cdr3_nt: TGTGCCAGCAGGGGAGGGGAACTGAGCAATCAGCCCCAGCATTTT
j_call: TRBJ1-5; d_call: -; v_call: TRBV6-1; clone_size: -; cdr3_aa: CASSEGETQPQHF; cdr3_nt: TGTGCCAGCAGTGAAGGGGAGACTCAGCCCCAGCATTTT
j_call: TRBJ2-1; d_call: TRBD2; v_call: TRBV7-9; clone_size: few; cdr3_aa: CASSPAGGHGNEQFF; cdr3_nt: TGTGCCAGCAGCCCAGCGGGGGGCCACGGGAATGAGCAGTTCTTC
j_call: TRBJ1-1; d_call: TRBD1; v_call: TRBV3-1/TRBV3-2; clone_size: -; cdr3_aa: CASSHPGTGDRETEAFF; cdr3_nt: TGTGCCAGCAGCCACCCAGGGACAGGGGACAGGGAGACTGAAGCTTTCTTT
j_call: TRBJ1-1; d_call: -; v_call: TRBV5-1; clone_size: -; cdr3_aa: CASSFQGGGFTEAFF; cdr3_nt: TGCGCCAGCAGCTTCCAGGGTGGAGGGTTCACTGAAGCTTTCTTT
j_call: TRBJ1-2; d_call: TRBD1; v_call: TRBV7-6; clone_size: -; cdr3_aa: CASSLNEGAEGYTF; cdr3_nt: TGTGCCAGCAGCCTCAATGAGGGGGCGGAAGGCTACACCTTC
j_call: TRBJ2-5; d_call: -; v_call: TRBV2; clone_size: -; cdr3_aa: CASSAYSQETQYF; cdr3_nt: TGTGCCAGCAGTGCCTACAGCCAAGAGACCCAGTACTTC
j_call: TRBJ2-5; d_call: TRBD1; v_call: TRBV24-1; clone_size: -; cdr3_aa: CATSDPPGQGSQETQYF; cdr3_nt: TGTGCCACCAGTGACCCGCCCGGACAGGGGAGTCAAGAGACCCAGTACTTC
j_call: TRBJ2-5; d_call: -; v_call: TRBV21-1; clone_size: few; cdr3_aa: CASSRSGQPQETQYF; cdr3_nt: TGTGCCAGCAGCCGCTCGGGACAGCCCCAAGAGACCCAGTACTTC
j_call: TRBJ1-1; d_call: -; v_call: TRBV2; clone_size: -; cdr3_aa: CAGRRVMNTEAFF; cdr3_nt: TGTGCCGGCCGACGGGTCATGAACACTGAAGCTTTCTTT
j_call: TRBJ1-3; d_call: -; v_call: TRBV14; clone_size: -; cdr3_aa: CASSQDVWGGRRNTIYF; cdr3_nt: TGTGCCAGCAGCCAAGATGTTTGGGGCGGGAGACGCAACACCATATATTTT
j_call: TRBJ2-1; d_call: TRBD2; v_call: TRBV5-5; clone_size: -; cdr3_aa: CASSFVSGLAREQFF; cdr3_nt: TGTGCCAGCAGCTTCGTCTCGGGACTAGCCCGTGAGCAGTTCTTC
j_call: TRBJ1-1; d_call: -; v_call: TRBV4-2; clone_size: -; cdr3_aa: CASSGFGDTEAFF; cdr3_nt: TGTGCCAGCTCGGGATTTGGGGACACTGAAGCTTTCTTT
j_call: TRBJ2-7; d_call: TRBD2; v_call: TRBV2; clone_size: -; cdr3_aa: CASRVGLAEGYEQYF; cdr3_nt: TGTGCCAGCAGAGTGGGACTAGCGGAGGGATACGAGCAGTACTTC
j_call: TRBJ2-5; d_call: TRBD2; v_call: TRBV6-2/TRBV6-3; clone_size: -; cdr3_aa: CASSYPVTETSTETQYF; cdr3_nt: TGTGCCAGCAGTTACCCGGTTACTGAGACTAGCACAGAGACCCAGTACTTC
j_call: TRBJ1-4; d_call: TRBD1; v_call: TRBV15; clone_size: -; cdr3_aa: CATTTGGRENEKLFF; cdr3_nt: TGTGCCACCACAACAGGGGGCCGGGAAAATGAAAAACTGTTTTTT
j_call: TRBJ2-7; d_call: TRBD1; v_call: TRBV5-5; clone_size: once; cdr3_aa: CASSRAGAGGSYEQYF; cdr3_nt: TGTGCCAGCAGCCGGGCAGGGGCAGGGGGCTCCTACGAGCAGTACTTC
j_call: TRBJ2-3; d_call: TRBD1; v_call: TRBV27; clone_size: -; cdr3_aa: CASSRQTGGTDTQYF; cdr3_nt: TGTGCCAGCAGCCGACAGACAGGGGGCACAGATACGCAGTATTTT
j_call: TRBJ2-3; d_call: TRBD1; v_call: TRBV29-1; clone_size: -; cdr3_aa: CSVGQGWRADTQYF; cdr3_nt: TGCAGCGTTGGACAGGGGTGGAGGGCAGATACGCAGTATTTT
j_call: TRBJ1-1; d_call: TRBD1; v_call: TRBV6-5; clone_size: -; cdr3_aa: CASSLQGVITEAFF; cdr3_nt: TGTGCCAGCAGCCTACAGGGGGTTATCACTGAAGCTTTCTTT
j_call: TRBJ2-3; d_call: -; v_call: TRBV6-4; clone_size: -; cdr3_aa: CASSKSETAGGTDTQYF; cdr3_nt: TGTGCCAGCAGCAAATCCGAAACGGCAGGCGGCACAGATACGCAGTATTTT
j_call: TRBJ1-4; d_call: -; v_call: TRBV21-1; clone_size: few; cdr3_aa: CASSRDGLNEKLFF; cdr3_nt: TGTGCCAGCAGTAGAGACGGACTTAATGAAAAACTGTTTTTT
j_call: TRBJ2-2; d_call: -; v_call: TRBV24-1; clone_size: -; cdr3_aa: CATSDLEPMGELFF; cdr3_nt: TGTGCCACCAGTGATTTGGAGCCTATGGGGGAGCTGTTTTTT
j_call: TRBJ2-2; d_call: -; v_call: TRBV27; clone_size: -; cdr3_aa: CASSPGRTRAGELFF; cdr3_nt: TGTGCCAGCAGTCCCGGACGAACTAGGGCCGGGGAGCTGTTTTTT
j_call: TRBJ1-2; d_call: -; v_call: TRBV27; clone_size: -; cdr3_aa: CASSFGGQTYGYTF; cdr3_nt: TGTGCCAGCAGTTTTGGAGGACAGACCTATGGCTACACCTTC
j_call: TRBJ1-1; d_call: TRBD1; v_call: TRBV5-1; clone_size: -; cdr3_aa: CASETGPNTEAFF; cdr3_nt: TGCGCCAGCGAGACAGGGCCGAACACTGAAGCTTTCTTT
j_call: TRBJ1-2; d_call: -; v_call: TRBV30; clone_size: -; cdr3_aa: CAWSGQGGWGYTF; cdr3_nt: TGTGCCTGGAGTGGGCAGGGTGGTTGGGGCTACACCTTC
j_call: TRBJ2-5; d_call: -; v_call: TRBV5-1; clone_size: -; cdr3_aa: CASSLFSGQETQYF; cdr3_nt: TGCGCCAGCAGCTTGTTTTCAGGGCAAGAGACCCAGTACTTC
j_call: TRBJ2-5; d_call: TRBD1; v_call: TRBV7-7; clone_size: -; cdr3_aa: CASSLLTGGAEETQYF; cdr3_nt: TGTGCCAGCAGCTTATTGACAGGGGGCGCGGAAGAGACCCAGTACTTC
j_call: TRBJ1-1; d_call: TRBD1; v_call: TRBV3-1/TRBV3-2; clone_size: -; cdr3_aa: CASSQDLGTGMIGTEAFF; cdr3_nt: TGTGCCAGCAGCCAAGATCTAGGGACAGGTATGATCGGCACTGAAGCTTTCTTT
j_call: TRBJ2-5; d_call: TRBD1; v_call: TRBV18; clone_size: few; cdr3_aa: CASSPQGQGTETQYF; cdr3_nt: TGTGCCAGCTCACCACAGGGACAGGGGACGGAGACCCAGTACTTC
j_call: TRBJ2-5; d_call: -; v_call: TRBV19; clone_size: -; cdr3_aa: CASSIRTRDQYF; cdr3_nt: TGTGCCAGTAGTATTCGGACGAGGGACCAGTACTTC
j_call: TRBJ1-5; d_call: -; v_call: TRBV6-2/TRBV6-3; clone_size: -; cdr3_aa: CASSETRWPQHF; cdr3_nt: TGTGCCAGCAGCGAGACCAGGTGGCCCCAGCATTTT
j_call: TRBJ2-1; d_call: TRBD2; v_call: TRBV9; clone_size: -; cdr3_aa: CASSVEAGGINEQFF; cdr3_nt: TGTGCCAGCAGCGTAGAAGCGGGAGGCATCAATGAGCAGTTCTTC
j_call: TRBJ2-5; d_call: TRBD2; v_call: TRBV7-2; clone_size: few; cdr3_aa: CASSLIAGEFQETQYF; cdr3_nt: TGTGCCAGCAGCTTGATAGCGGGAGAGTTCCAAGAGACCCAGTACTTC
j_call: TRBJ1-5; d_call: -; v_call: TRBV28; clone_size: -; cdr3_aa: CASSPISENQPQHF; cdr3_nt: TGTGCCAGCAGTCCGATCAGTGAAAATCAGCCCCAGCATTTT
j_call: TRBJ2-3; d_call: -; v_call: TRBV7-3; clone_size: -; cdr3_aa: CASSQSRTDTQYF; cdr3_nt: TGTGCCAGCAGCCAAAGTCGGACAGATACGCAGTATTTT
j_call: TRBJ2-2; d_call: TRBD1; v_call: TRBV5-4; clone_size: few; cdr3_aa: CASSFRQGPYGGELFF; cdr3_nt: TGTGCCAGCAGTTTCCGACAGGGGCCGTATGGTGGGGAGCTGTTTTTT
j_call: TRBJ2-3; d_call: -; v_call: TRBV7-9; clone_size: -; cdr3_aa: CASSSLTGGGTDTQYF; cdr3_nt: TGTGCCAGCAGCTCACTAACCGGAGGGGGCACAGATACGCAGTATTTT
j_call: TRBJ2-5; d_call: -; v_call: TRBV7-7; clone_size: -; cdr3_aa: CASSLAPAQETQYF; cdr3_nt: TGTGCCAGCAGCTTAGCCCCCGCGCAAGAGACCCAGTACTTC
j_call: TRBJ1-1; d_call: -; v_call: TRBV18; clone_size: few; cdr3_aa: CASSPNTRGAEAFF; cdr3_nt: TGTGCCAGCTCACCAAATACCAGGGGTGCTGAAGCTTTCTTT
j_call: TRBJ2-5; d_call: -; v_call: TRBV5-1; clone_size: -; cdr3_aa: CASSLYSEGETQYF; cdr3_nt: TGCGCCAGCAGCTTGTATAGCGAGGGAGAGACCCAGTACTTC